This TCR beta chain was found in a study of T cell responses to AZD1222 COVID-19 vaccine. The CDR3 sequence is 13 residues long. Germline V gene sequence: CDR1 LNHNV, CDR2 YYDKDF (reference sequence). Trimming pared 5 bases from V and 5 bases from J, leaving 12 bases between. Using immunoSEQ multiplex PCR, the repertoire was profiled, and TCRdb retains in-frame clones only, with some absent. The data show over 150,000 clones, about 92% seen once. Source: peripheral blood, taken on day 0 of AZD1222 vaccination. The sequence was collected from an adult in good health. This chain joins TRBV15 and TRBJ1-1; D gene uncertain. The CDR3 bases are TGTGCCACCAGCGGCCGACACGTTACTGAAGCTTTCTTT. Its translation: CATSGRHVTEAFF.